One and the same sample provided the 7 T cell receptor beta chains below, sequenced in a study of blood T cell repertoires in COVID-19. Some clones are missing from TCRdb's copy, which holds only in-frame ones; the method was immunoSEQ multiplex PCR. The profile shows about 160,000 clones, roughly four fifths of them singletons. Sample: peripheral blood. Receptors originate from a woman of 80 years or more with acute or convalescent COVID-19.

The chain links TRBV9 to TRBJ2-3; 7 bases agree with TRBD2. The junction had 12 bases not matched to a gene; V was cut back by 8 bases and J by 0 bases. Germline CDR1 and CDR2: SGDLS and YYNGEE. The CDR3 consists of 16 residues. The CDR3 nucleotides read TGTGCCAGTCAAGTGAGCGGGGAACCTAGCACAGATACGCAGTATTTT. Translation: CASQVSGEPSTDTQYF.

The gene calls are TRBV5-4 and TRBJ2-7, with D perhaps matching TRBD2 (6 bases). The CDR3 has 14 amino acids. Germline CDR1 is SGHNT and CDR2 is YYREEE (reference sequence). Trimming stripped 3 bases from V and 3 bases from J, with 13 bases between. The CDR3 region is CASSWDPGLYEQYF. CDR3 bases: TGTGCCAGCAGCTGGGACCCGGGACTCTACGAGCAGTACTTC.

This clone was seen a handful of times. The chain couples TRBV4-1 to TRBJ2-7, with 8 bases matching TRBD1. The CDR3 runs to 15 residues. Germline V gene sequence: CDR1 MGHRA, CDR2 YSYEKL. The trim removed 0 bases at V and 6 bases at J, leaving 7 bases unmatched. This chain's CDR3 is CASSQDRQGAGEQYF. CDR3 nucleotide sequence: TGCGCCAGCAGCCAAGATCGGCAGGGGGCGGGCGAGCAGTACTTC.

The chain is built from TRBV9 and TRBJ1-2, with 7 bases lining up with TRBD1. CDR3 size: 14 residues. V shed 2 bases, J shed 6 bases, and the junction held 7 bases outside the gene matches. Germline V gene sequence: CDR1 SGDLS, CDR2 YYNGEE. The CDR3 nucleotides are TGTGCCAGCAGCGTTGCGGACAGGATTCATGGCTACACCTTC. This gives the protein CASSVADRIHGYTF. Complete variable domain (other parts from reference TRBV9 and TRBJ1-2): DSGVTQTPKHLITATGQRVTLRCSPRSGDLSVYWYQQSLDQGLQFLIQYYNGEERAKGNILERFSAQQFPDLHSELNLSSLELGDSALYFCASSVADRIHGYTFGSGTRLTVV.

CDR3 sequence (DNA): TGTGCCAGCAGTGAATTTTCGTTTGGGGGCGCGGATGAGCAGTTCTTC. This codes for CASSEFSFGGADEQFF. This chain connects TRBV6-1 to TRBJ2-1; a possible D gene is TRBD1 (6 bases). Germline loops: CDR1 MNHNS, CDR2 SASEGT. The CDR3 is made up of 16 amino acids. V was shortened by 2 bases and J by 8 bases, with 19 bases between the two germline ends.

The V gene is TRBV5-6, the J gene TRBJ1-5; the D is unclear. The CDR3 spans 14 residues. Per germline, CDR1 SGHDT and CDR2 YYEEEE. V was clipped by 1 base and J by 5 bases, with 10 bases between them. In DNA, the CDR3 is TGTGCCAGCAGCTTGTTACGGGGTGATCAGCCCCAGCATTTT. It specifies CASSLLRGDQPQHF. The whole variable domain, filled in from reference TRBV5-6 and TRBJ1-5, reads DAGVTQSPTHLIKTRGQQVTLRCSPKSGHDTVSWYQQALGQGPQFIFQYYEEEERQRGNFPDRFSGHQFPNYSSELNVNALLLGDSALYLCASSLLRGDQPQHFGDGTRLSIL.

This chain connects TRBV6-1 to TRBJ1-3; D unclear. CDR1 and CDR2 from the germline V gene are MNHNS and SASEGT. The CDR3 loop spans 14 amino acids. V lost 2 bases to trimming and J lost 6 bases, with 11 bases between them. The CDR3 coding sequence is TGTGCCAGCAGTGAAAGTACAATGGCAAACACCATATATTTT. Translated: CASSESTMANTIYF.